This T cell receptor (beta chain) derives from a study of T cells in localized non-small cell lung cancer. The CDR3 has 14 residues. Looked up from germline, CDR1 is MDHEN and CDR2 is SYDVKM. V was pared by 6 bases and J by 2 bases, with 4 bases of the junction left unmatched. Profiling relied on immunoSEQ multiplex PCR, and the TCRdb table lists in-frame clones only, not all of them. The sample records 5,500 to 7,000 clones, approximately 45% being singletons. The J gene is TRBJ2-7, the V gene TRBV28; 10 positions match TRBD1. This clonotype was sampled from a man between 40 and 69 years old with stage I lung adenocarcinoma. The sequencing here drew on lymph node tissue, taken before any cancer treatment. CDR3 in DNA: TGTGCCAGCAGAAGACAGGGGGCTGCCTACGAGCAGTACTTC. Translating it yields CASRRQGAAYEQYF.